What follows describes a single T cell receptor beta chain. Under the authors' procedure: Reference gene primer amplification yielded estimated nucleated cell counts. Measured with immunoSEQ multiplex PCR; TCRdb has only the in-frame clones, and not every one. For V, J and clone size, that table is used; D and trimming come from the DNA. The sample contains roughly 30,000 clones, roughly 88% of which appear only once. This record comes from a study of blood T cell repertoires in COVID-19. CDR1 and CDR2 (germline): SGHRS, YFSETQ. CDR3 size: 15 residues. Germline trimming cut 0 bases from V and 2 bases from J; bases unmatched to any gene: 2.

V gene TRBV5-1 combines with J gene TRBJ1-2; 9 nucleotides match TRBD1. Sequenced material: peripheral blood. This clonotype was obtained from a human donor in a cohort sampled during active COVID-19. DNA of the CDR3: TGCGCCAGCAGCTTGGGGACAGGGGACAACTATGGCTACACCTTC. As protein: CASSLGTGDNYGYTF.